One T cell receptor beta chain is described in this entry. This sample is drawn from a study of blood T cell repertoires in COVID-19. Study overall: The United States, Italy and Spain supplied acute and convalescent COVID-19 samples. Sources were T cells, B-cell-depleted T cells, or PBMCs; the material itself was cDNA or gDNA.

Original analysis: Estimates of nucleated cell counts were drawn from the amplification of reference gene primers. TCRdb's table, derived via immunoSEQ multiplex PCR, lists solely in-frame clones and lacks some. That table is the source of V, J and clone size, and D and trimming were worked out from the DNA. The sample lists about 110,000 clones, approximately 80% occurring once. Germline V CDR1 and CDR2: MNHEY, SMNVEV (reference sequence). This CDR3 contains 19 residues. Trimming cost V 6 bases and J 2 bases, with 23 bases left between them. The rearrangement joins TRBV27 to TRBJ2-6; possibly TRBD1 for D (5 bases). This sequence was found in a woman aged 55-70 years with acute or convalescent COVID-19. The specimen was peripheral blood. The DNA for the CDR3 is TGTGCCAGCAGCCTGAGCCCCAGGGCCGGTAATACTGGGGCCAACGTCCTGACTTTC. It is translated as CASSLSPRAGNTGANVLTF.